The 3 T cell receptor beta chains below were found in one sample sequenced in a study of T cells expressing NK-cell markers. One entry per CDR3 protein, without DNA, is what TCRdb gives after re-calling the 5' RACE reads. The sample includes about 260,000 distinct CDR3 sequences. Sequenced: blood T cells: a sorted CD56 or NKG2C T cell subset, CD4+ or CD8+ T cells, or bulk PBMC T cells (not recorded which). The receptors were sampled from a man between 18 and 29 years old in good health.

The V gene is TRBV20-1, the J gene TRBJ1-2; no DNA is available, so the TRBD1 call from TCRdb remains unchecked. CDR3 length: 13 amino acids. CDR1 and CDR2 (germline): DFQATT, SNEGSKA (reference sequence). Here the CDR3 reads CSAGLVGGYGYTF.

The chain is built from TRBV11-2 and TRBJ2-1; checking the TCRdb D call of TRBD2 is not possible without DNA. CDR1 is SGHAT and CDR2 is FQNNGV in the germline V gene. This CDR3 has 15 residues. The CDR3 here is CASSSLTSRVSEQFF.

V and J are TRBV5-1 and TRBJ1-2. Germline assignment: CDR1 SGHRS and CDR2 YFSETQ. The length of the CDR3 is 16 residues. The CDR3 is CASQPTPDGGFYGYTF. The variable domain in full, completed from reference TRBV5-1 and TRBJ1-2, reads KAGVTQTPRYLIKTRGQQVTLSCSPISGHRSVSWYQQTPGQGLQFLFEYFSETQRNKGNFPGRFSGRQFSNSRSEMNVSTLELGDSALYLCASQPTPDGGFYGYTFGSGTRLTVV.